Presented here are 10 T cell receptor beta chains from one specimen sequenced in a study of beta chain features in type 1 diabetes. Study-level points and caveats: Researchers report that Type 1 diabetes patients had moderately but significantly shorter TCRB CDR3s across all four CD4+ subsets.

No antigen is known for these receptors. The entirety of the isolated RNA underwent reverse transcription, so expressed TCRB transcripts were sequenced. Here immunoSEQ multiplex PCR was the method, and the copy in TCRdb shows in-frame clones only, minus some. This sample has around 250,000 clones, with around 22% found just once. Specimen: naive CD4+ T cells from blood. These receptors were taken from a woman aged 30 to 39 with type 1 diabetes.

This clone was seen more than once but under ten times. The chain has TRBV30 and TRBJ2-7, with 8 nucleotides matching TRBD1. Trimming at V came to 0 bases and at J to 6 bases, leaving 10 bases not matched to a gene. Per the germline V gene, CDR1 is GTSNPN and CDR2 is SVGIG (reference sequence). CDR3 length equals 15 residues. CDR3 sequence reads: CAWSVLGQGAGEQYF. CDR3 bases: TGTGCCTGGAGTGTACTTGGACAGGGCGCTGGCGAGCAGTACTTC.

This chain joins TRBV6-5 and TRBJ2-2; D unresolved. In germline, CDR1 is MNHEY, CDR2 SVGAGI. V lost 6 bases and J 4 bases, leaving 3 bases between the germline ends. The CDR3 consists of 11 residues. The CDR3 is CASRLTGELFF. In DNA form, the CDR3 reads TGTGCCAGCAGACTCACCGGGGAGCTGTTTTTT.

This clone was picked up a small number of times. The V gene is TRBV28, the J gene TRBJ1-4, with D unclear. Germline V gene data show CDR1 as MDHEN and CDR2 as SYDVKM. The V and J ends lost 6 bases and 8 bases respectively, with 13 bases between them. The CDR3 consists of 13 residues. CDR3 bases: TGTGCCAGCAGACCCGGCCGGGAGGAAAAACTGTTTTTT. As protein: CASRPGREEKLFF.

The V gene is TRBV29-1, the J gene TRBJ2-1, with D possibly being TRBD2 (5 bases). V lost 7 bases to trimming and J lost 7 bases, with 14 bases between them. The CDR3 sequence is 12 residues long. Per the germline V gene, CDR1 is SQVTM and CDR2 is ANQGSEA. The CDR3 DNA follows: TGCAGCGCTGGGTCCACTAGGAATGAGCAGTTCTTC. This gives the protein CSAGSTRNEQFF.

The rearrangement joins TRBV6-6 to TRBJ1-5; 7 bases are a match to TRBD1. The germline gives CDR1 MNHNY, CDR2 SVGAGI (reference sequence). CDR3 length equals 13 residues. With V trimmed by 2 bases and J by 7 bases, 2 bases remained unmatched. This CDR3 reads CASSYGTEQPQHF. The DNA for the CDR3 is TGTGCCAGCAGTTACGGGACAGAGCAGCCCCAGCATTTT.

This sequence joins TRBV19 and TRBJ1-4, with D maybe TRBD1 (6 bases). Germline V CDR1 and CDR2: LNHDA, SQIVND (reference sequence). The CDR3 is made up of 13 amino acids. The V end was cut by 6 bases, the J end by 8 bases, with 13 bases between. The CDR3 nucleotides are TGTGCCAGTAGAGGGGGACGGACCGAAAAACTGTTTTTT. Protein product: CASRGGRTEKLFF.

The rearrangement links TRBV19 to TRBJ2-7; 7 nucleotides match TRBD2. The CDR3 has 15 residues. Trimming removed 3 bases from V and 6 bases from J; junction bases left unmatched: 11. The germline V gene encodes CDR1 LNHDA and CDR2 SQIVND (reference sequence). The CDR3 sequence: CASSIMTGGRFEQYF. The CDR3 DNA reads as TGTGCCAGTAGTATCATGACGGGAGGAAGGTTCGAGCAGTACTTC.

This clone was picked up a small number of times. The V gene is TRBV28, the J gene TRBJ1-2, with 8 bases lining up with TRBD1. The CDR3 has 15 residues. Trimming cost V 6 bases and J 2 bases; bases outside gene matches: 8. Germline V CDR1 and CDR2: MDHEN, SYDVKM. In nucleotides, the CDR3 is TGTGCCAGCAGCAACCAGGGGGCTCCCAACTATGGCTACACCTTC. It is translated as CASSNQGAPNYGYTF.

This clone was seen more than once but under ten times. The CDR3 region has the DNA TGTGCCTGGACTCCCGGGACTAGTGAAGCCAAAAACATTCAGTACTTC. This sequence encodes CAWTPGTSEAKNIQYF. The chain is built from TRBV30 and TRBJ2-4; 8 bases align to TRBD2. V dropped 4 bases and J dropped 0; count of bases not matched to a gene: 8. This CDR3 has 16 residues. Germline-derived CDR1 and CDR2 are GTSNPN and SVGIG (reference sequence). The full variable domain, completed using reference TRBV30 and TRBJ2-4, is SQTIHQWPATLVQPVGSPLSLECTVEGTSNPNLYWYRQAAGRGLQLLFYSVGIGQISSEVPQNLSASRPQDRQFILSSKKLLLSDSGFYLCAWTPGTSEAKNIQYFGAGTRLSVL.

This chain links TRBV4-1 with TRBJ2-1; tentatively, D is TRBD1 (6 bases). Per the germline V gene, CDR1 is MGHRA and CDR2 is YSYEKL. CDR3 length: 17 residues. Trimming cost V 5 bases and J 2 bases, with 19 bases left between them. This CDR3 reads CASSARSGTTAYNEQFF. The CDR3 DNA reads TGCGCCAGCAGCGCCCGATCCGGGACAACTGCCTACAATGAGCAGTTCTTC.